This T cell receptor beta chain was sequenced in a study of blood T cell repertoires in COVID-19. Study-level information: Spain, Italy and the United States supplied samples that represented acute and convalescent COVID-19.

Assay used: immunoSEQ multiplex PCR; TCRdb lists only in-frame clones, some missing. The sample lists about 200,000 clones; 80% to 90% were seen once. The CDR3 sequence is 18 residues long. After removal of 3 bases from V and 3 bases from J, the junction contained 14 bases not matched to a gene. Germline V CDR1 and CDR2: SGHAT, FQNNGV. A COVID-19 case was met by exposed participants within 2 weeks before study entry. The sample consisted of PBMCs or T cells enriched from blood (not recorded which). J is TRBJ2-3 and V is TRBV11-2; TRBD1 matches 8 bases. The TCR originated in a woman aged 45-60 years who had been exposed to COVID-19. CDR3 in DNA: TGTGCCAGCAGCTTTGTCGGACAGGGATCAGGTTTGACAGATACGCAGTATTTT. Its protein is CASSFVGQGSGLTDTQYF.